This TCR beta chain emerged from a study of OX40 agonist ivuxolimab in advanced cancers. Here immunoSEQ multiplex PCR was the method, and the copy in TCRdb shows in-frame clones only, minus some. In the table there are roughly 61,000 clones, around 82% of which are singletons. Germline V CDR1 and CDR2: MDHEN, SYDVKM. This CDR3 has 14 amino acids. Trimming stripped 6 bases from V and 1 base from J, with 13 bases between. The source was CD4+ or CD8+ T cells sorted from blood, collected in a trial of the OX40 agonist ivuxolimab. The rearrangement links TRBV28 to TRBJ2-7, with D perhaps matching TRBD1 (6 bases). The TCR comes from an adult with an advanced solid tumor such as melanoma, head and neck, liver or kidney cancer. The CDR3 region is CASSSGHQSYEQYF. CDR3 nucleotide sequence: TGTGCCAGCAGCTCGGGACATCAATCCTACGAGCAGTACTTC. The whole variable domain, filled in from reference TRBV28 and TRBJ2-7, reads DVKVTQSSRYLVKRTGEKVFLECVQDMDHENMFWYRQDPGLGLRLIYFSYDVKMKEKGDIPEGYSVSREKKERFSLILESASTNQTSMYLCASSSGHQSYEQYFGPGTRLTVT.